Each of the 32 T cell receptor beta chains below was sequenced from the same sample in a study of CD8 T cells in ankylosing spondylitis. TCRdb reprocessed the 5' RACE reads with MiXCR, giving one entry per CDR3 protein. The sample gives approximately 400,000 distinct CDR3 sequences, roughly 25% of which show up once; under 0.9% is in the top ten. Notes on the study in general: A TCR beta motif of roughly eight highly homologous variants appeared characteristic of ankylosing spondylitis blood.

Their recognized antigens are unknown. Material: blood, either unsorted or a sorted T cell fraction (not recorded which). These receptors originate from a male donor with ankylosing spondylitis.

This clonotype was observed a few times. The J gene is TRBJ2-1, the V gene TRBV5-6, with 11 bases aligning to TRBD2. The germline V gene encodes CDR1 SGHDT and CDR2 YYEEEE. The V and J ends lost 1 base and 8 bases, in that order; junction bases with no gene match: 20. The CDR3 loop spans 20 amino acids. CDR3 region: CASSLRRQGFLAGGWDEQFF. The CDR3 bases are TGTGCCAGCAGCTTGAGGCGACAGGGTTTTCTAGCGGGAGGTTGGGATGAGCAGTTCTTC.

The chain joins TRBV15 to TRBJ2-1; the match to TRBD2 covers 11 bases. CDR3 length equals 16 residues. V shed 2 bases, J shed 4 bases, and the junction held 4 bases outside the gene matches. Germline lookup yields CDR1 LNHNV and CDR2 YYDKDF (reference sequence). CDR3 in amino acids: CATSRLTSGGYNEQFF. The CDR3 DNA reads TGTGCCACCAGCAGACTTACTAGCGGGGGTTACAATGAGCAGTTCTTC.

The chain uses TRBV6-5 and TRBJ1-2; D possibly corresponds to TRBD1 (6 bases). This CDR3 has 12 residues. CDR1 and CDR2 (germline): MNHEY, SVGAGI. V was pared by 5 bases and J by 5 bases, with 9 bases between. The CDR3 here is CASSGGQYGYTF. The CDR3 nucleotides are TGTGCCAGCAGTGGAGGACAGTATGGCTACACCTTC.

The V and J genes are TRBV9 and TRBJ2-1; no clear D. Germline CDR1 SGDLS, CDR2 YYNGEE. V was clipped by 0 bases and J by 4 bases, with 8 bases between them. CDR3 length: 14 residues. The DNA for the CDR3 is TGTGCCAGCAGCGTAGCGGCCTCTTACAATGAGCAGTTCTTC. Protein sequence: CASSVAASYNEQFF.

This clonotype was observed a handful of times. The V gene is TRBV5-6, the J gene TRBJ2-3, with 7 bases matching TRBD1. V lost 4 bases to trimming and J lost 4 bases; unmatched junction nucleotides: 9. The germline CDR1 and CDR2 sequences are SGHDT and YYEEEE. The CDR3 totals 15 residues. CDR3 in DNA: TGTGCCAGCAGCCTCCTAGACAGGGCTGCAGATACGCAGTATTTT. Protein product: CASSLLDRAADTQYF. Combining the CDR3 with reference TRBV5-6 and TRBJ2-3 gives the whole variable domain DAGVTQSPTHLIKTRGQQVTLRCSPKSGHDTVSWYQQALGQGPQFIFQYYEEEERQRGNFPDRFSGHQFPNYSSELNVNALLLGDSALYLCASSLLDRAADTQYFGPGTRLTVL.

This clonotype turned up a few times. V is TRBV7-9 and J is TRBJ2-1; D is ambiguous. V was cut by 4 bases and J by 3 bases, with 7 bases left in between. CDR1 and CDR2 from the germline V gene are SEHNR and FQNEAQ (reference sequence). The CDR3 is made up of 13 amino acids. CDR3 loop: CASSYESYNEQFF. The DNA of the CDR3 is TGTGCCAGCAGCTACGAGAGCTACAATGAGCAGTTCTTC. Full variable domain (remainder filled in from reference TRBV7-9 and TRBJ2-1): DTGVSQNPRHKITKRGQNVTFRCDPISEHNRLYWYRQTLGQGPEFLTYFQNEAQLEKSRLLSDRFSAERPKGSFSTLEIQRTEQGDSAMYLCASSYESYNEQFFGPGTRLTVL.

This clonotype has a count of ten or more. The V gene is TRBV29-1, the J gene TRBJ2-3, with TRBD2 identical over 7 bases. The trim removed 4 bases at V and 4 bases at J, leaving 11 bases unmatched. This CDR3 is 15 amino acids long. CDR1 is SQVTM and CDR2 is ANQGSEA in the germline V gene. In DNA, the CDR3 is TGCAGCGTTGCTCTGGGGCGGGAGAAAGCAGATACGCAGTATTTT. This sequence encodes CSVALGREKADTQYF.

This clonotype was picked up a small number of times. The chain couples TRBV14 to TRBJ1-1, with TRBD1 matching over 7 bases. Germline V gene sequence: CDR1 SGHDN, CDR2 FVKESK. The CDR3 loop spans 14 amino acids. V shed 2 bases and J 6 bases; nucleotides not matched to a gene: 6. DNA for the CDR3: TGTGCCAGCAGCCAACAACAGGGGTGGGCTGAAGCTTTCTTT. The encoded protein is CASSQQQGWAEAFF. The whole variable domain, filled in from reference TRBV14 and TRBJ1-1, reads EAGVTQFPSHSVIEKGQTVTLRCDPISGHDNLYWYRRVMGKEIKFLLHFVKESKQDESGMPNNRFLAERTGGTYSTLKVQPAELEDSGVYFCASSQQQGWAEAFFGQGTRLTVV.

This chain links TRBV5-1 with TRBJ2-5, with 7 bases matching TRBD1. The J segment lost 4 bases and the V segment lost 4 bases, leaving 7 bases of the junction unmatched. CDR3 length equals 14 residues. Germline CDR1 SGHRS, CDR2 YFSETQ. The CDR3 region has the DNA TGCGCCAGCAGCGTCGGGACAGAGAGAGAGACCCAGTACTTC. This codes for CASSVGTERETQYF.

This chain uses TRBV3-1 with TRBJ2-7; 8 bases fit TRBD2. There are 14 residues in the CDR3. The V gene's germline CDR1 is LGHDT and CDR2 YNNKEL (reference sequence). With V trimmed by 3 bases and J by 4 bases, 5 bases remained unmatched. The chain's CDR3 is CASSQGGRLYEQYV. The CDR3 region has the DNA TGTGCCAGCAGCCAGGGCGGGAGGCTTTACGAGCAGTACGTC.

The CDR3 DNA reads as TGTGCCAGCAGCCTAAGGGGGGTCGATAATGAAAAACTGTTTTTT. This encodes CASSLRGVDNEKLFF. The rearrangement uses TRBV3-1 and TRBJ1-4; a possible D gene is TRBD1 (6 bases). The germline V gene encodes CDR1 LGHDT and CDR2 YNNKEL (reference sequence). The CDR3 has 15 residues. Between the trimmed V and J ends, which lost 4 bases and 4 bases, there was a span of 13 bases. Based on the CDR3 plus reference TRBV3-1 and TRBJ1-4, the full variable domain is DTAVSQTPKYLVTQMGNDKSIKCEQNLGHDTMYWYKQDSKKFLKIMFSYNNKELIINETVPNRFSPKSPDKAHLNLHINSLELGDSAVYFCASSLRGVDNEKLFFGSGTQLSVL.

This chain uses TRBV11-2 with TRBJ2-7, with D unclear. This CDR3 is 16 amino acids long. V lost 5 bases and J lost 2, with 19 bases in between. CDR1 and CDR2 (germline): SGHAT, FQNNGV. As DNA, the CDR3 is TGTGCCAGCAGCCCAACTAAAAGCCGAACCCCCTACGAGCAGTACGTC. Translating gives CASSPTKSRTPYEQYV.

This clonotype was found once. The gene calls are TRBV15 and TRBJ2-3, with 9 bases fitting TRBD2. Germline V lookup: CDR1 LNHNV, CDR2 YYDKDF (reference sequence). With 1 base clipped from V and 2 bases from J, the junction kept 4 bases outside the gene matches. The CDR3 runs 16 residues. The CDR3 DNA is TGTGCCACCAGCAGAGTTGCGGGAGGGCTCACAGATACGCAGTATTTT. The encoded protein is CATSRVAGGLTDTQYF.

This clonotype has only a few counts. J is TRBJ2-5 and V is TRBV7-2; D may be TRBD1 (5 bases). Per the germline V gene, CDR1 is SGHTA and CDR2 is FQGNSA. The CDR3 is 14 amino acids. Between the trimmed V and J ends, which lost 2 bases and 2 bases, there was a span of 9 bases. For the CDR3, the DNA is TGTGCCAGCAGCTTATTTCCAGGGCAAGAGACCCAGTACTTC. Its protein is CASSLFPGQETQYF.

This rearrangement joins TRBV5-1 to TRBJ2-7; D is possibly TRBD1 or TRBD2 (6 bases each). The CDR3 is 16 residues long. Per germline, CDR1 SGHRS and CDR2 YFSETQ. V was clipped by 4 bases and J by 7 bases, with 24 bases between them. In nucleotides, the CDR3 is TGCGCCAGCAGCAGCCTCTCAGGGGCCCCCGGGGGAGAGCAGTACTTC. Protein: CASSSLSGAPGGEQYF.

The sample holds a few counts of this clonotype. J is TRBJ2-1 and V is TRBV29-1; TRBD2 matches 8 bases. V shed 7 bases and J 7 bases; nucleotides not matched to a gene: 15. The CDR3 length is 15 residues. From germline, CDR1 is SQVTM and CDR2 ANQGSEA. Here the CDR3 DNA reads TGCAGCGCTTACCTCCCCGGGACTAGTCGGAATGAGCAGTTCTTC. Translated, it gives CSAYLPGTSRNEQFF.

The chain uses TRBV6-2 or TRBV6-3 and TRBJ2-3; D might be TRBD2 (5 bases). The V gene's germline CDR1 is MNHEY and CDR2 SVGEGT. Trimming pared 6 bases from V and 1 base from J, leaving 8 bases between. CDR3 length: 13 residues. The CDR3 nucleotides read TGTGCCAGCAGGAGCGGCCGCACAGATACGCAGTATTTT. Translating it yields CASRSGRTDTQYF.

The gene calls are TRBV6-1 and TRBJ2-1; possibly TRBD1 for D (6 bases). The CDR3 has 14 residues. Germline loops: CDR1 MNHNS, CDR2 SASEGT. V was clipped by 0 bases and J by 5 bases, with 8 bases between them. Here the CDR3 DNA reads TGTGCCAGCAGTGAAGCGTCAGGGGACAATGAGCAGTTCTTC. Protein: CASSEASGDNEQFF.

The V call is TRBV29-1, the J call TRBJ2-7, with 10 bases fitting TRBD2. V lost 8 bases, J lost 4 bases, and 11 bases stayed unmatched. CDR3 length equals 14 residues. Germline V gives CDR1 SQVTM, CDR2 ANQGSEA. The CDR3 is CSIPVTSGKYEQYF. CDR3 sequence (DNA): TGCAGCATCCCCGTAACTAGCGGGAAATACGAGCAGTACTTC.

V usage is TRBV12-3 or TRBV12-4 and J usage is TRBJ2-3; 8 nucleotides agree with TRBD1. The CDR3 extends over 15 amino acids. The ends lost 4 bases at V and 2 bases at J; junction bases unmatched: 5. The CDR3 bases are TGTGCCAGCAGTTACGCAGGGGGCTTCACAGATACGCAGTATTTT. It yields the protein CASSYAGGFTDTQYF.

V and J are TRBV5-1 and TRBJ1-4, with D possibly TRBD1 on 5 matching bases. CDR3 length: 16 residues. Germline loops: CDR1 SGHRS, CDR2 YFSETQ. V dropped 4 bases and J dropped 7 bases, with 20 bases sitting between them. CDR3 DNA sequence: TGCGCCAGCAGCCTAGGGGACTTCCTGGGGAGTGAAAAACTGTTTTTT. Residues: CASSLGDFLGSEKLFF.

This clonotype was detected only a few times. The chain is built from TRBV15 and TRBJ2-5; a weak D match, TRBD2 (5 bases). V lost 5 bases and J 4 bases, leaving 14 bases between the germline ends. The length of the CDR3 is 14 residues. Germline V lookup: CDR1 LNHNV, CDR2 YYDKDF (reference sequence). The CDR3 DNA sequence: TGTGCCACCAGCTTTCAAAGCGGAGCAGAGACCCAGTACTTC. Its translation: CATSFQSGAETQYF.

This clonotype was seen only a few times. The CDR3 DNA follows: TGTGCCAGCAGCCAAGATAGTCTAGACACCGGGGAGCTGTTTTTT. It encodes CASSQDSLDTGELFF. The V call is TRBV3-1, the J call TRBJ2-2, with D unresolved. V was cut by 0 bases and J by 3 bases, with 8 bases left in between. CDR1 is LGHDT, CDR2 YNNKEL, per germline (reference sequence). There are 15 residues in the CDR3.

The chain is built from TRBV18 and TRBJ2-7; no clear D gene. The V gene's germline CDR1 is KGHSH and CDR2 LQKENI. V was pared by 3 bases and J by 3 bases, with 12 bases between. This CDR3 is built from 14 residues. CDR3 DNA: TGTGCCAGCTCACCGGCCAGGCTAGACTACGAGCAGTACTTC. Protein sequence: CASSPARLDYEQYF.

This clonotype has only a few counts. V is TRBV12-3 or TRBV12-4 and J is TRBJ2-1; no clear D gene. The CDR3 covers 14 residues. The ends were cut back, 3 bases at V and 7 bases at J, with 13 bases in the middle. As DNA, the CDR3 is TGTGCCAGCAGTTTTGAGGCTCACGGGAATGAGCAGTTCTTC. Translating gives CASSFEAHGNEQFF.

The CDR3 spells CASRWGLGQPQHF. The CDR3, as DNA: TGTGCCAGCAGATGGGGGTTAGGGCAGCCCCAGCATTTT. This sequence joins TRBV28 and TRBJ1-5, with a weak D call TRBD1 (5 bases). The ends were cut back, 6 bases at V and 7 bases at J, with 13 bases in the middle. Germline CDR1 MDHEN, CDR2 SYDVKM. The CDR3 extends over 13 amino acids.

This clonotype was seen only a few times. V usage is TRBV12-5 and J usage is TRBJ1-5, with D tentatively TRBD1 (5 bases). With 3 bases removed from V and 7 bases from J, the gap between germline ends came to 10 bases. The germline V gene encodes CDR1 LGHNT and CDR2 FRNRAP. The CDR3 spans 13 residues. As DNA, the CDR3 is TGTGCTAGTGGTTTTGGGGACGACCAGCCCCAGCATTTT. It yields the protein CASGFGDDQPQHF.

This clonotype was found a few times. Written as DNA, the CDR3 is TGTGCCAGCAGCTCGTTGGGACAGGAGGGTACCGGGGAGCTGTTTTTT. It translates to CASSSLGQEGTGELFF. The chain combines TRBV11-3 with TRBJ2-2; TRBD1 aligns across 8 bases. V trimming: 4 bases; J trimming: 5 bases; junction bases outside the gene matches: 9. CDR1 is SGHNT and CDR2 is YENEEA in the germline V gene. This CDR3 spans 16 amino acids. The whole variable domain, remainder taken from reference TRBV11-3 and TRBJ2-2, is EAGVVQSPRYKIIEKKQPVAFWCNPISGHNTLYWYLQNLGQGPELLIRYENEEAVDDSQLPKDRFSAERLKGVDSTLKIQPAELGDSAVYLCASSSLGQEGTGELFFGEGSRLTVL.

This sequence joins TRBV10-3 and TRBJ2-3; tentatively, D is TRBD1 (6 bases). Germline V gene sequence: CDR1 ENHRY, CDR2 SYGVKD. There are 15 residues in the CDR3. Trimming removed 6 bases from V and 2 bases from J, with 15 bases in between. The CDR3 is CAIRDYRVSTDTQYF. CDR3 coding DNA: TGTGCCATCAGGGATTACAGGGTTTCCACAGATACGCAGTATTTT.

The chain has TRBV6-1 and TRBJ2-3, with TRBD2 identical over 8 bases. Germline assignment: CDR1 MNHNS and CDR2 SASEGT. The J segment lost 6 bases and the V segment lost 4 bases, leaving 15 bases of the junction unmatched. The CDR3 has 17 residues. The CDR3 loop reads CASSGTALADPRDTQYF. CDR3 bases: TGTGCCAGCAGTGGGACTGCACTAGCGGACCCTAGGGATACGCAGTATTTT.

This clonotype was picked up a small number of times. The chain has TRBV20-1 and TRBJ2-2; D call uncertain. The CDR3 contains 11 residues. Germline V gene lookup returns CDR1 DFQATT and CDR2 SNEGSKA (reference sequence). Trimming removed 6 bases at V and 6 bases at J, with 8 bases between. For the CDR3, the DNA is TGCAGTGCCGCCCAATCCGGGGAGCTGTTTTTT. It translates to CSAAQSGELFF.

The chain carries TRBV6-1 and TRBJ2-1, with 9 bases lining up with TRBD1. The CDR3 length is 15 residues. After removal of 6 bases from V and 2 bases from J, the junction contained 5 bases not matched to a gene. Germline CDR1 and CDR2: MNHNS and SASEGT. CDR3 in DNA: TGTGCCAGCAGCGTTCGGGACAGGGCCTACAATGAGCAGTTCTTC. Its protein product is CASSVRDRAYNEQFF.